This T cell receptor (beta chain) was obtained from a study of OX40 agonist ivuxolimab in advanced cancers. V lost 2 bases and J lost 4, with 11 bases in between. This CDR3 is built from 14 residues. CDR1 and CDR2 from the germline V gene are WSHSY and SAAADI. Clones were read by immunoSEQ multiplex PCR, and TCRdb kept only the in-frame ones, dropping some. The sample consists of approximately 57,000 clones, more than 80% of them appearing once. The receptor comes from an adult with an advanced solid tumor such as melanoma, head and neck, liver or kidney cancer. V is TRBV10-2 and J is TRBJ2-5, with D unresolved. The sequences come from CD4+ or CD8+ T cells sorted from blood, collected in a trial of the OX40 agonist ivuxolimab. The DNA of the CDR3 is TGCGCCAGCAGTGAGGAACTGTCCCTAGAGACCCAGTACTTC. It translates to CASSEELSLETQYF.